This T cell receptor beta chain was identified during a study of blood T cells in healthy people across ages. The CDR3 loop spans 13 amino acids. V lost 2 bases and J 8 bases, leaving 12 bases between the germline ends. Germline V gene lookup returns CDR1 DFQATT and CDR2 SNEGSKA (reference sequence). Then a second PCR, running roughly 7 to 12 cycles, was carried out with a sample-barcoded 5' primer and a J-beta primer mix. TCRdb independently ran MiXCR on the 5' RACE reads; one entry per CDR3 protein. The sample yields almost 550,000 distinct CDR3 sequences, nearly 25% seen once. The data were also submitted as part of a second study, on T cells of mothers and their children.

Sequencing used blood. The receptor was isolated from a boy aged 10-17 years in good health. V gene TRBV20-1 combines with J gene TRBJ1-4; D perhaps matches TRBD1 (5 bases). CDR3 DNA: TGCAGTGCTAGACAGGGAATGGGCGAAAAACTGTTTTTT. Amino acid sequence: CSARQGMGEKLFF.